Following are 7 T cell receptor beta chains from one sample sequenced in a study of beta chain features in type 1 diabetes. Expressed TCRB transcripts were sequenced after all isolated RNA was converted to cDNA. Libraries were prepared by immunoSEQ multiplex PCR; TCRdb keeps only in-frame clonotypes and omits some of them. The table records about 70,000 clones, 45% to 50% of them present only once. Their antigens remain unidentified. Study results and limitations: Within each of all four CD4+ subsets, Type 1 diabetes patients had TCRB CDR3s that were moderately but significantly shorter.

The sequenced sample was central memory CD4+ T cells from blood. Receptor source: a man aged 25-45 years with type 1 diabetes.

In its sample, this clone was seen a few times. The CDR3 loop is CASKTSGSGAQFF. The CDR3 bases are TGTGCCAGCAAGACTAGCGGGAGTGGTGCGCAGTTCTTC. The gene calls are TRBV5-4 and TRBJ2-1; 12 positions agree with TRBD2. V shed 6 bases and J 12 bases; nucleotides not matched to a gene: 7. Germline loops: CDR1 SGHNT, CDR2 YYREEE (reference sequence). CDR3 length equals 13 residues.

The genes are TRBV18 and TRBJ1-4, with TRBD1 matching 8 bases. This CDR3 has 14 residues. Germline loops: CDR1 KGHSH, CDR2 LQKENI. V dropped 2 bases and J dropped 8; count of bases not matched to a gene: 4. As DNA, the CDR3 is TGTGCCAGCTCACCAGGGCAGGGGGCCGAAAAACTGTTTTTT. This gives the protein CASSPGQGAEKLFF.

J is TRBJ2-1 and V is TRBV2, with a tentative D call TRBD1 (5 bases). CDR3 size: 15 residues. V lost 5 bases and J 6 bases, leaving 17 bases between the germline ends. The germline V gene encodes CDR1 SNHLY and CDR2 FYNNEI. The CDR3 DNA sequence: TGTGCCAGCAGTAACCGGAGACAGAAATCCAATGAGCAGTTCTTC. Its protein is CASSNRRQKSNEQFF.

The chain carries TRBV6-6 and TRBJ2-1; 7 bases match TRBD2. The ends lost 7 bases at V and 4 bases at J; junction bases unmatched: 10. This CDR3 comprises 15 residues. The germline V gene has CDR1 MNHNY and CDR2 SVGAGI (reference sequence). The CDR3 region is CASTPRASGYNEQFF. The CDR3 DNA reads as TGTGCCAGCACCCCCAGGGCTAGCGGATACAATGAGCAGTTCTTC.

In the case of this clone: Other DNA sequences in the sample encode the same CDR3. The rearrangement links TRBV18 to TRBJ2-1; a possible D gene is TRBD2 (5 bases). CDR1 is KGHSH, CDR2 LQKENI, per germline. The germline V and J ends were trimmed by 3 bases and 0 bases, with 6 bases remaining between them. CDR3 length: 14 residues. The DNA of the CDR3 is TGTGCCAGCTCACCGGGGAGCTCCTACAATGAGCAGTTCTTC. Its translation: CASSPGSSYNEQFF.

This clone was seen a single time. The genes are TRBV7-6 and TRBJ2-5; D is uncertain. CDR3 length equals 11 residues. Per germline, CDR1 SGHVS and CDR2 FNYEAQ. V gave up 4 bases and J gave up 2 bases, with 2 bases separating them. CDR3 in DNA: TGTGCCAGCAGCTCGCAAGAGACCCAGTACTTC. This codes for CASSSQETQYF.

For the CDR3, the DNA is TGTGCCAGCAGTGAACCCCCCACATCTAAGACAGGGGTCTTCTTT. Translated: CASSEPPTSKTGVFF. The V gene is TRBV2, the J gene TRBJ1-1; 8 bases agree with TRBD1. V lost 2 bases and J lost 14; bases outside the gene matches: 16. Germline V CDR1 and CDR2: SNHLY, FYNNEI. The CDR3 sequence is 15 residues long.